These 9 T cell receptor beta chains came from one sample sequenced in a study of post-analysis software for immune sequencing data. Broader study findings: Relative to controls, patients had a few TRBV segments at higher frequency, with TRBV5-6, TRBV5-1 and TRBV20-1 among these.

The TCR beta cDNA libraries contained unique molecular identifiers. TCRdb processed the PCR reads anew with MiXCR; each CDR3 protein has one entry. Found here are about 540,000 distinct CDR3 sequences, 30% to 40% of them singletons; the top ten hold 4.5% to 7.5%. Antigens for these TCRs are unknown. The source material was blood. These TCRs come from a girl aged 2 to 17 with multiple sclerosis.

CDR3 protein: CASRLLAGGLDTQYF. CDR3 coding DNA: TGTGCCAGCAGACTTCTAGCGGGGGGGCTGGATACGCAGTATTTT. The chain combines TRBV6-1 with TRBJ2-3; TRBD2 matches 12 bases. Per the germline V gene, CDR1 is MNHNS and CDR2 is SASEGT. J was trimmed by 6 bases and V by 6 bases; bases with no gene match: 7. There are 15 residues in the CDR3.

The V call is TRBV5-1, the J call TRBJ1-5, with D unclear. The CDR3 totals 15 residues. The germline V gene has CDR1 SGHRS and CDR2 YFSETQ. V lost 4 bases, J lost 1 base, and 12 bases lay in between. CDR3 amino acids: CASSLGVGSNQPQHF. The DNA of the CDR3 is TGCGCCAGCAGCCTTGGGGTAGGGAGCAATCAGCCCCAGCATTTT.

The CDR3 is CATSRDQGANTEAFF. Here the CDR3 DNA reads TGTGCCACCAGCAGAGATCAGGGAGCGAACACTGAAGCTTTCTTT. V gene TRBV15 combines with J gene TRBJ1-1; D perhaps matches TRBD1 (5 bases). V lost 0 bases to trimming and J lost 1 base, with 9 bases between them. The CDR3 is 15 amino acids. Germline-derived CDR1 and CDR2 are LNHNV and YYDKDF (reference sequence).

This clonotype was recorded a few times. The chain links TRBV12-3 or TRBV12-4 to TRBJ2-3; D perhaps matches TRBD2 (6 bases). V was pared by 1 base and J by 2 bases, with 13 bases between. CDR3 length: 16 amino acids. CDR3 in DNA: TGTGCCAGCAGTTTAGAGGTGGGGGGATTCACAGATACGCAGTATTTT. It translates to CASSLEVGGFTDTQYF.

The gene calls are TRBV28 and TRBJ2-1, with D unclear. Trimming left V 8 bases short and J 1 base short, with 12 bases between. The CDR3 runs 14 residues. Germline V CDR1 and CDR2: MDHEN, SYDVKM. CDR3 amino acids: CASRVAGSYNEQFF. The CDR3 DNA is TGTGCCAGCCGGGTAGCCGGGTCCTACAATGAGCAGTTCTTC.

The chain employs TRBV28 and TRBJ1-5; D gene unclear. This CDR3 spans 14 amino acids. Trimming removed 7 bases at V and 5 bases at J, with 15 bases between. Germline-derived CDR1 and CDR2 are MDHEN and SYDVKM. The chain's CDR3 is CASTPGGIDQPQHF. For the CDR3, the DNA is TGTGCCAGCACCCCAGGAGGGATCGATCAGCCCCAGCATTTT.

This clonotype was picked up a small number of times. The chain links TRBV20-1 to TRBJ1-2, with TRBD1 matching over 7 bases. Germline V gene lookup returns CDR1 DFQATT and CDR2 SNEGSKA (reference sequence). V shed 2 bases and J 2 bases; nucleotides not matched to a gene: 17. The length of the CDR3 is 18 residues. CDR3 in amino acids: CSARSSMGTAATNYGYTF. CDR3 DNA sequence: TGCAGTGCTAGATCCAGCATGGGGACAGCGGCCACCAACTATGGCTACACCTTC.

The V call is TRBV2, the J call TRBJ1-1; no firm D call. CDR1 is SNHLY, CDR2 FYNNEI, per germline. The CDR3 is made up of 11 amino acids. The V and J ends lost 8 bases and 3 bases respectively, with 7 bases between them. The CDR3 spells CASGFDTEAFF. As DNA, the CDR3 is TGTGCCAGCGGGTTTGACACTGAAGCTTTCTTT.

This clonotype was detected a few times. The chain employs TRBV10-3 and TRBJ2-3, with 8 bases that match TRBD2. The germline V gene encodes CDR1 ENHRY and CDR2 SYGVKD. Trimming at V came to 6 bases and at J to 0 bases, leaving 5 bases not matched to a gene. The length of the CDR3 is 15 residues. The CDR3: CAIRPGGPSTDTQYF. CDR3 DNA sequence: TGTGCCATCAGGCCGGGGGGGCCTAGCACAGATACGCAGTATTTT.